This T cell receptor (beta chain) was retrieved from a study of T cell responses to AZD1222 COVID-19 vaccine. Study results and caveats: Among those given AZD1222, only five or six were seropositive at baseline. Repertoires were sampled only after the peak T cell response.

This CDR3 has 16 residues. V lost 1 base and J lost 7, with 17 bases in between. Germline V gene data show CDR1 as LNHNV and CDR2 as YYDKDF (reference sequence). The repertoire was sequenced with immunoSEQ multiplex PCR; TCRdb's copy has only in-frame clones and lacks some. The profile shows 110,000 to 150,000 clones, almost 90% of them singletons. As for this clone: What it binds is unknown.

The source material was peripheral blood, sampled on day 0 of AZD1222 vaccination. The chain recombines TRBV15 with TRBJ2-1, with D perhaps matching TRBD2 (5 bases). This TCR was recovered from an adult in good health. CDR3 sequence (DNA): TGTGCCACCAGCAGAGCGGCTGGGCCTACGGGAAATGAGCAGTTCTTC. Translation gives CATSRAAGPTGNEQFF.